Below are 11 T cell receptor beta chains sequenced from a single sample in a study of OX40 agonist ivuxolimab in advanced cancers. The repertoire was sequenced with immunoSEQ multiplex PCR; TCRdb's copy has only in-frame clones and lacks some. Here the sample spans 90,000 or so clones, more than 85% being singletons. Specimen: CD4+ or CD8+ T cells sorted from blood, collected in a trial of the OX40 agonist ivuxolimab. These receptors came from an adult with an advanced solid tumor such as melanoma, head and neck, liver or kidney cancer.

V gene TRBV5-4 combines with J gene TRBJ1-1; 8 bases map to TRBD1. The CDR3 sequence is 14 residues long. V lost 4 bases and J lost 4; bases outside the gene matches: 6. Germline V gene lookup returns CDR1 SGHNT and CDR2 YYREEE (reference sequence). The CDR3 DNA follows: TGTGCCAGCAGCACATTACAGGGGGTCACTGAAGCTTTCTTT. Its translation: CASSTLQGVTEAFF.

This clone was observed once. The chain uses TRBV11-2 and TRBJ1-2; 7 bases align to TRBD1. The trim removed 1 base at V and 8 bases at J, leaving 16 bases unmatched. CDR1 and CDR2 (germline): SGHAT, FQNNGV. The CDR3 length is 17 residues. The DNA for the CDR3 is TGTGCCAGCAGCTTAGCCCCCCGACAGGGCTCCGGAGCGGGCTACACCTTC. Protein sequence: CASSLAPRQGSGAGYTF.

In its sample, this clone was seen a few times. This chain connects TRBV9 to TRBJ2-2, with 8 bases matching TRBD1. The CDR3 is 16 amino acids. The germline V gene encodes CDR1 SGDLS and CDR2 YYNGEE. V lost 4 bases and J lost 2; bases outside the gene matches: 7. CDR3 in amino acids: CASSLVGQVNTGELFF. The CDR3 DNA reads as TGTGCCAGCAGCCTGGTGGGACAGGTTAACACCGGGGAGCTGTTTTTT. The whole variable domain, filled in from reference TRBV9 and TRBJ2-2, reads DSGVTQTPKHLITATGQRVTLRCSPRSGDLSVYWYQQSLDQGLQFLIQYYNGEERAKGNILERFSAQQFPDLHSELNLSSLELGDSALYFCASSLVGQVNTGELFFGEGSRLTVL.

This chain uses TRBV27 with TRBJ2-3; 7 bases are shared with TRBD1. The V and J ends lost 3 bases and 4 bases, in that order; junction bases with no gene match: 4. This CDR3 contains 14 residues. Germline CDR1 is MNHEY and CDR2 is SMNVEV (reference sequence). The CDR3 DNA follows: TGTGCCAGCAGTTTCGGGACAGCCCCAGATACGCAGTATTTT. Its protein product is CASSFGTAPDTQYF.

The chain carries TRBV6-6 and TRBJ1-1; 7 nucleotides align to TRBD1. With 5 bases clipped from V and 11 bases from J, the junction kept 5 bases outside the gene matches. The CDR3 runs to 11 residues. Germline V gene sequence: CDR1 MNHNY, CDR2 SVGAGI (reference sequence). The CDR3 region has the DNA TGTGCCAGCAGTCCAGACAGGGCTGCTTTCTTT. Translated: CASSPDRAAFF.

V gene TRBV28 combines with J gene TRBJ2-3; 7 bases agree with TRBD1. The J segment lost 1 base and the V segment lost 6 bases, leaving 16 bases of the junction unmatched. The CDR3 spans 18 residues. Per germline, CDR1 MDHEN and CDR2 SYDVKM. CDR3 region: CASSSQKTGAPGTDTQYF. The CDR3 DNA follows: TGTGCCAGCAGCTCCCAGAAAACAGGGGCCCCGGGCACAGATACGCAGTATTTT.

The chain joins TRBV9 to TRBJ2-1; D gene uncertain. The CDR3 runs to 14 residues. Germline V lookup: CDR1 SGDLS, CDR2 YYNGEE. V lost 4 bases and J 3 bases, leaving 11 bases between the germline ends. The CDR3 bases are TGTGCCAGCAGCCCCTCCGGAGTCTACAATGAGCAGTTCTTC. Protein sequence: CASSPSGVYNEQFF.

V usage is TRBV10-2 and J usage is TRBJ2-3; D may be TRBD1 (6 bases). Germline V gene lookup returns CDR1 WSHSY and CDR2 SAAADI. The CDR3 has 14 amino acids. V lost 6 bases, J lost 2 bases, and 12 bases lay in between. The CDR3 sequence is CASRQGLFTDTQYF. CDR3 DNA sequence: TGCGCCAGCAGACAGGGCCTTTTCACAGATACGCAGTATTTT.

J is TRBJ2-7 and V is TRBV29-1; D might be TRBD1 (6 bases). The CDR3 consists of 11 residues. Trimming stripped 7 bases from V and 4 bases from J, with 11 bases between. Germline lookup yields CDR1 SQVTM and CDR2 ANQGSEA. CDR3 region: CSGGQQYEQYF. The CDR3 DNA is TGCAGCGGGGGACAACAATACGAGCAGTACTTC.

This chain joins TRBV5-4 and TRBJ1-3, with TRBD1 as a possible D gene (5 bases). The germline V gene encodes CDR1 SGHNT and CDR2 YYREEE (reference sequence). CDR3 size: 14 residues. V was shortened by 2 bases and J by 4 bases, with 10 bases between the two germline ends. CDR3 sequence: CASSFQGLGNTIYF. CDR3 bases: TGTGCCAGCAGCTTTCAGGGTTTGGGAAACACCATATATTTT.

The V call is TRBV19, the J call TRBJ2-3, with no clear D. V lost 7 bases, J lost 3 bases, and 14 bases lay in between. The germline CDR1 and CDR2 sequences are LNHDA and SQIVND (reference sequence). CDR3 size: 14 residues. CDR3 sequence (DNA): TGTGCCAGTAAAAGAAAGTCCACGACAGATACGCAGTATTTT. It specifies CASKRKSTTDTQYF. Full variable domain (outside the CDR3, taken from reference TRBV19 and TRBJ2-3): DGGITQSPKYLFRKEGQNVTLSCEQNLNHDAMYWYRQDPGQGLRLIYYSQIVNDFQKGDIAEGYSVSREKKESFPLTVTSAQKNPTAFYLCASKRKSTTDTQYFGPGTRLTVL.